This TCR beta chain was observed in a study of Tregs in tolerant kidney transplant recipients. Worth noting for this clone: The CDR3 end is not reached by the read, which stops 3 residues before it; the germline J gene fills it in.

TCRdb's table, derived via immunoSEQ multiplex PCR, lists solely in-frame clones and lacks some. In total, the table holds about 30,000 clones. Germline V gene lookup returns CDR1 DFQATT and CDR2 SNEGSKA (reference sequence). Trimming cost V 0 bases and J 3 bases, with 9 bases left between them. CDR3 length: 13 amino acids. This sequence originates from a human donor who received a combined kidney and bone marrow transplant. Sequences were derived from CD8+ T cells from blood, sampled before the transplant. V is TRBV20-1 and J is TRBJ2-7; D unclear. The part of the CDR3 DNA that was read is TGCAGTGCTAGAGATCTGAGGTTCTACGAG. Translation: CSARDLRFYE. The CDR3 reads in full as CSARDLRFYEQYF.